This is a list of T cell receptor beta chains from one sample in a study of identical twins. TCRdb processed the 5' RACE reads anew with MiXCR; each CDR3 protein has one entry. The sample holds 1.5 million or so distinct CDR3 sequences, less than 35% seen once. The source material was cord blood. All receptors derive from a newborn girl in good health. Both conserved end residues are part of each CDR3. A D gene is named only where the DNA matches it firmly. A row's size may be missing; if present it is once, few, many or a size class.

>TRBJ2-1|few|TRBV4-1|.
CASSLPNWSGRSYNEQFF
TGCGCCAGCAGCCTCCCAAATTGGAGCGGAAGATCCTACAATGAGCAGTTCTTC
>TRBJ2-2|.|TRBV12-3/TRBV12-4|TRBD1
CASSVLGQGAGELFF
TGTGCCAGCAGTGTACTCGGACAGGGGGCCGGGGAGCTGTTTTTT
>TRBJ2-7|many|TRBV10-3|.
CAISPSIPEQYF
TGTGCCATCAGCCCCTCAATTCCCGAGCAGTACTTC
>TRBJ2-3|few|TRBV5-5|TRBD2
CASSFREAIPDTQYF
TGTGCCAGCAGCTTTCGGGAGGCTATTCCAGATACGCAGTATTTT
>TRBJ1-2|few|TRBV6-5|.
CASSNSPSGKGYTF
TGTGCCAGCAGTAATTCCCCTTCAGGGAAAGGCTACACCTTC
>TRBJ2-1|few|TRBV20-1|TRBD2
CSASTGREYDNEQFF
TGCAGTGCTAGTACCGGGCGGGAGTATGACAATGAGCAGTTCTTC
>TRBJ2-5|.|TRBV3-1|.
CASSQARVQYF
TGTGCCAGCAGCCAAGCGCGCGTGCAGTACTTC
>TRBJ2-1|many|TRBV12-3/TRBV12-4|.
CASSSTRGPRIYNEQFF
TGTGCCAGCAGTTCCACTCGGGGCCCGAGAATATACAATGAGCAGTTCTTC
>TRBJ2-3|few|TRBV20-1|TRBD2
CSATPPSGGAPDTQYF
TGCAGTGCCACTCCGCCTAGCGGGGGGGCCCCTGATACGCAGTATTTT
>TRBJ2-3|many|TRBV4-1|TRBD2
CASSLPGLAGGGDTQYF
TGCGCCAGCAGCCTCCCCGGACTAGCGGGAGGTGGAGATACGCAGTATTTT
>TRBJ2-3|many|TRBV29-1|TRBD2
CSVVAGGLTDTQYF
TGCAGCGTTGTGGCGGGGGGACTCACAGATACGCAGTATTTT
>TRBJ2-7|.|TRBV29-1|.
CSVGSAFLEQYF
TGCAGCGTTGGGTCGGCTTTCCTGGAGCAGTACTTC
>TRBJ1-4|.|TRBV6-1|.
CASSEGTAGDEKLFF
TGTGCCAGCAGTGAAGGTACGGCGGGAGATGAAAAACTGTTTTTT
>TRBJ2-7|.|TRBV18|TRBD1
CASSPGDRAHYEQYF
TGTGCCAGCTCACCGGGGGACAGGGCCCACTACGAGCAGTACTTC
>TRBJ2-1|.|TRBV6-5|.
CAGSPSLDEQFF
TGTGCCGGCAGTCCCTCTTTGGATGAGCAGTTCTTC
>TRBJ2-5|many|TRBV28|.
CASTLQGNQETQYF
TGTGCCAGCACCTTACAGGGAAACCAAGAGACCCAGTACTTC
>TRBJ2-7|many|TRBV2|TRBD1
CASNRTGDEQYF
TGTGCCAGCAATAGGACAGGAGACGAGCAGTACTTC
>TRBJ1-6|few|TRBV20-1|.
CSARRQGNNSPLHF
TGCAGTGCTAGGAGGCAGGGGAATAATTCACCCCTCCACTTT
>TRBJ2-7|.|TRBV27|.
CASSPLVLGEQYF
TGTGCCAGCAGCCCCCTGGTATTGGGTGAGCAGTACTTC
>TRBJ2-3|few|TRBV5-6|TRBD2
CASSFGSGSLSTDTQYF
TGTGCCAGCAGCTTCGGTAGCGGGAGCCTTAGCACAGATACGCAGTATTTT
>TRBJ2-5|.|TRBV2|.
CASSRRDLRESQYF
TGTGCCAGTTCTAGGAGGGACTTGAGAGAGTCCCAGTACTTC
>TRBJ2-3|few|TRBV2|TRBD1
CASSAPTGPNTDTQYF
TGTGCCAGCAGTGCTCCGACAGGGCCAAACACAGATACGCAGTATTTT
>TRBJ1-2|few|TRBV5-1|.
CASSTLRSPQGNYGYTF
TGCGCCAGCAGCACCCTCAGATCGCCACAGGGCAACTATGGCTACACCTTC
>TRBJ1-2|few|TRBV9|.
CASSVESYGYTF
TGTGCCAGCAGTGTCGAGAGCTATGGCTACACCTTC
>TRBJ2-7|few|TRBV28|.
CAIPGQSGEQYF
TGTGCCATTCCAGGGCAATCGGGGGAGCAGTACTTC
>TRBJ2-7|.|TRBV29-1|TRBD1
CSVGKGGVYEQYF
TGCAGCGTTGGTAAAGGGGGCGTCTACGAGCAGTACTTC
>TRBJ2-3|.|TRBV7-2|.
CASLAQSTDTQYF
TGTGCCAGCCTAGCGCAAAGCACAGATACGCAGTATTTT